This is a list of T cell receptor beta chains from one sample in a study of cytomegalovirus exposure and HLA in healthy donors. Method: immunoSEQ multiplex PCR; TCRdb's copy keeps in-frame clones and lacks some. The sample holds about 160,000 clones, 65% to 70% seen once. Input material: PBMCs. The receptors come from a woman aged 18-29 years in good health and CMV-seropositive. Each CDR3 is given with its conserved first and last residue. The D gene is left open where the match is weak. Rows may omit the clone size; those that give it use once, few, many or a size class.

TRBJ2-2	.	TRBV7-2	.	TGTGCCAGCAGCCGGTTCCCGAGGACCGGGGAGCTGTTTTTT	CASSRFPRTGELFF
TRBJ2-7	.	TRBV29-1	TRBD1	TGCAGCGTCGCGATCCCATCCGGGACAGGGGTAGGGTACGAGCAGTACTTC	CSVAIPSGTGVGYEQYF
TRBJ2-2	.	TRBV27	TRBD2	TGTGCCAGCACCGCCTTCTGGGACTACCTCAACACCGGGGAGCTGTTTTTT	CASTAFWDYLNTGELFF
TRBJ2-2	few	TRBV6-4	TRBD2	TGTGCCAGCAGTGGGTATAGCGGGATAAGTAACACCGGGGAGCTGTTTTTT	CASSGYSGISNTGELFF
TRBJ1-1	.	TRBV10-1	TRBD1	TGCGCCAGCTTACAGGGGGGTGACACTGAAGCTTTCTTT	CASLQGGDTEAFF
TRBJ1-2	.	TRBV7-8	.	TGTGCCAGCAGCTTAGGGCAGGGAGGATATGGCTACACCTTC	CASSLGQGGYGYTF
TRBJ1-1	.	TRBV5-4	.	TGTGCCAGCAGCTTGGAGAGATTGGTTAGGGGCGGAGTGACTGAAGCTTTCTTT	CASSLERLVRGGVTEAFF
TRBJ1-3	.	TRBV16	TRBD1	TGTGCCAGCAGCCAATCGGTCCTTACAGGGGAGTCGGCCGGAAACACCATATATTTT	CASSQSVLTGESAGNTIYF
TRBJ2-1	.	TRBV5-1	.	TGCGCCAGCAGCATTAGCGGAAATGAGCAGTTCTTC	CASSISGNEQFF
TRBJ1-1	.	TRBV4-2	.	TGTGCCAGCAGCCAAGCCGAGGGAAGATGGACTGAAGCTTTCTTT	CASSQAEGRWTEAFF
TRBJ2-3	.	TRBV11-2	.	TGTGCCAGCCTCGGGCGGGATAGCACAGATACGCAGTATTTT	CASLGRDSTDTQYF
TRBJ2-7	.	TRBV13	TRBD2	TGTGCCAGCAGCTTAAGGAGCGGGGGGGCCGCCTACGAGCAGTACTTC	CASSLRSGGAAYEQYF
TRBJ2-5	.	TRBV25-1	.	TGTGCCAGCAGTGAATCCCCCCTCCGGAGAGAGACCCAGTACTTC	CASSESPLRRETQYF
TRBJ2-7	.	TRBV6-5	TRBD2	TGTGCCAGCAGCCCACTGGGGGCTAGCGGGGTCGAGCAGTACTTC	CASSPLGASGVEQYF
TRBJ1-4	once	TRBV19	.	TGTGCCAGTAGAAATAAGGACAGCTATAATGAAAAACTGTTTTTT	CASRNKDSYNEKLFF
TRBJ2-3	.	TRBV19	TRBD1	TGTGCCAGTAGCCGACAGGGGGCCGGGGGCACAGATACGCAGTATTTT	CASSRQGAGGTDTQYF
TRBJ2-5	.	TRBV6-5	TRBD2	TGTGCCAGCAGTTACTCTCCGGCGGGAGGAGAGACCCAGTACTTC	CASSYSPAGGETQYF
TRBJ2-4	.	TRBV4-3	TRBD2	TGCGCCAGCAGCCAAGGGGCTAGCGGGGGGGCCAGAAACATTCAGTACTTC	CASSQGASGGARNIQYF
TRBJ2-2	.	TRBV19	.	TGTGCCAGTAGTATACGGGGCGGGGAGCTGTTTTTT	CASSIRGGELFF
TRBJ1-5	.	TRBV27	TRBD1	TGTGCCAGCAGTCGGGACAGCCTTAGCAATCAGCCCCAGCATTTT	CASSRDSLSNQPQHF
TRBJ1-2	.	TRBV27	.	TGTGCCAGCAGTCTGCACAGTAACTATGGCTACACCTTC	CASSLHSNYGYTF
TRBJ2-7	.	TRBV27	TRBD2	TGTGCCAGCAGTTCCCCTCCGGGGAACCTCCCCTGGAGTGGACTAGCGAACTACGAGCAGTACTTC	CASSSPPGNLPWSGLANYEQYF
TRBJ2-1	few	TRBV7-9	.	TGTGCCAGCAGCTTAGTCTTAGCGGATTACAATGAGCAGTTCTTC	CASSLVLADYNEQFF
TRBJ1-1	once	TRBV28	.	TGTGCCAGCAGTTTACCCGCGGGGACTGAAGCTTTCTTT	CASSLPAGTEAFF
TRBJ2-1	once	TRBV27	.	TGTGCCAGCAGACTACTTGTCCGTTCGGGTGAGCAGTTCTTC	CASRLLVRSGEQFF
TRBJ2-2	.	TRBV9	TRBD2	TGTGCCAGCAGCCCCTCCGGGACTAGGAGCGCACTCGGGGAGCTGTTTTTT	CASSPSGTRSALGELFF
TRBJ2-1	few	TRBV12-5	.	TGTGCTAGTGGTCCCCCAGCGGTTGGGTACAATGAGCAGTTCTTC	CASGPPAVGYNEQFF
TRBJ1-2	.	TRBV19	.	TGTGCCAGTAGTGACCAGACAGAACCTAACTATGGCTACACCTTC	CASSDQTEPNYGYTF
TRBJ1-1	.	TRBV9	TRBD1	TGTGCCAGCAGCCGTCCGGACAGGGGGAACACTGAAGCTTTCTTT	CASSRPDRGNTEAFF
TRBJ2-7	.	TRBV6-5	.	TGTGCCAGCAGTTACTCTTCTAACCGATACGAGCAGTACTTC	CASSYSSNRYEQYF
TRBJ2-7	.	TRBV7-9	TRBD2	TGTGCCAGCAGCTGGGGACTAGCGGGACTCGAGCAGTACTTC	CASSWGLAGLEQYF
TRBJ1-2	.	TRBV5-1	TRBD1	TGCGCCAGCAGCTTCCCGCAGGGGGACCGCTATGGCTACACCTTC	CASSFPQGDRYGYTF
TRBJ1-2	.	TRBV7-9	.	TGTGCCAGCAGCTTACAGGCTAACTATGGCTACACCTTC	CASSLQANYGYTF
TRBJ2-7	.	TRBV9	.	TGTGCCAGCAGCGTCTCGGCTCTAGCGCAAGTTTACGAGCAGTACTTC	CASSVSALAQVYEQYF
TRBJ2-5	.	TRBV11-2	.	TGTGCCAGCAGCTTAGATTCGAGGGCGGGAGAGACCCAGTACTTC	CASSLDSRAGETQYF
TRBJ1-6	.	TRBV9	TRBD1	TGTGCCAGCAGCGTGGAGGGACAGGGTCGATCACCCCTCCACTTT	CASSVEGQGRSPLHF
TRBJ1-1	.	TRBV19	.	TGTGCCAGTAGGGAGGGGAGTGAAGCTTTCTTT	CASREGSEAFF
TRBJ2-1	.	TRBV30	.	TGTGCCTGGGGTCTCGGCGGGGGCGATGAGCAGTTCTTC	CAWGLGGGDEQFF
TRBJ2-3	.	TRBV5-1	.	TGCGCCAGCAGCTTGGCGGGGGCAGATACGCAGTATTTT	CASSLAGADTQYF
TRBJ2-2	.	TRBV10-1	.	TGCGCCAGCTCGTTGGGTTGGGAGGCCGGGGAGCTGTTTTTT	CASSLGWEAGELFF
TRBJ2-2	.	TRBV7-9	.	TGTGCCAGCAGCCACCTACTAGAGACCGGGGAGCTGTTTTTT	CASSHLLETGELFF
TRBJ1-4	.	TRBV4-3	.	TGCGCCAGCAGCCAAGGCCAGGGATCCCCTGAAAAACTGTTTTTT	CASSQGQGSPEKLFF
TRBJ2-7	few	TRBV5-6	TRBD1	TGTGCCAGCAGCAGAGGACGACAGGGTGAGCAGTACTTC	CASSRGRQGEQYF
TRBJ2-7	.	TRBV15	.	TGTGCCACCAGCAGAGATCGGGGGTCCTACGAGCAGTACTTC	CATSRDRGSYEQYF
TRBJ2-1	.	TRBV9	.	TGTGCCAGCAGCCCCTGGGGCGGGGCGGAAAGCTCCTACAATGAGCAGTTCTTC	CASSPWGGAESSYNEQFF
TRBJ1-1	.	TRBV12-5	.	TGTGCTAGTGGTTTGGTAAAGTGGGATGGGCAGGGGCTGAGTTCCACTGAAGCTTTCTTT	CASGLVKWDGQGLSSTEAFF
TRBJ2-3	.	TRBV7-2	TRBD1	TGTGCCAGCAGCTCTGGACAGGGCCGGGATACGCAGTATTTT	CASSSGQGRDTQYF